A selection of T cell receptor beta chains follows, all from one sample in a study of cytomegalovirus exposure and HLA in healthy donors. Assay: immunoSEQ multiplex PCR; the TCRdb copy retains only in-frame clones and omits some. The data show about 270,000 clones, under 80% seen once. What was sequenced was PBMCs. These receptors were collected from a female donor in good health and CMV-seronegative. Both conserved end residues are part of each CDR3. Fields, in order: clone size, V gene, J gene, D gene, CDR3 protein, CDR3 DNA. A D gene is named only where the DNA matches it firmly. Clone size is given for some rows only: seen once, a few or many times, or a class if the clone is expanded.

clone size: -; V gene: TRBV6-5; J gene: TRBJ2-5; D gene: TRBD2; CDR3 protein: CASSRLAGQETQYF; CDR3 DNA: TGTGCCAGTTCCAGACTAGCGGGACAAGAGACCCAGTACTTC
clone size: -; V gene: TRBV18; J gene: TRBJ2-7; D gene: -; CDR3 protein: CASSATGTSYEQYF; CDR3 DNA: TGTGCCAGCTCAGCCACCGGGACATCCTACGAGCAGTACTTC
clone size: -; V gene: TRBV4-2; J gene: TRBJ2-1; D gene: TRBD2; CDR3 protein: CASSQDTSGSYNEQFF; CDR3 DNA: TGTGCCAGCAGCCAAGACACTAGCGGCTCCTACAATGAGCAGTTCTTC
clone size: -; V gene: TRBV5-1; J gene: TRBJ2-1; D gene: -; CDR3 protein: CASSQQLGTSYNEQFF; CDR3 DNA: TGCGCCAGCAGCCAACAACTCGGGACTTCATACAATGAGCAGTTCTTC
clone size: -; V gene: TRBV19; J gene: TRBJ1-3; D gene: -; CDR3 protein: CASSDGGSSGNTIYF; CDR3 DNA: TGTGCCAGTAGTGATGGAGGGAGCTCTGGAAACACCATATATTTT
clone size: -; V gene: TRBV23-1; J gene: TRBJ2-1; D gene: -; CDR3 protein: CASLSYEQFF; CDR3 DNA: TGCGCCAGCCTATCCTATGAGCAGTTCTTC
clone size: -; V gene: TRBV2; J gene: TRBJ1-5; D gene: -; CDR3 protein: CASMSRGDQPQHF; CDR3 DNA: TGTGCCAGCATGAGCAGGGGCGATCAGCCCCAGCATTTT
clone size: -; V gene: TRBV7-6; J gene: TRBJ1-1; D gene: TRBD1; CDR3 protein: CASSPTGGRMNTEAFF; CDR3 DNA: TGTGCCAGCAGCCCTACAGGGGGCCGGATGAACACTGAAGCTTTCTTT
clone size: -; V gene: TRBV7-9; J gene: TRBJ2-1; D gene: -; CDR3 protein: CASSLGEGGFDEQFF; CDR3 DNA: TGTGCCAGCAGCTTAGGAGAGGGGGGGTTTGATGAGCAGTTCTTC
clone size: -; V gene: TRBV25-1; J gene: TRBJ2-1; D gene: TRBD1; CDR3 protein: CASSGRGTEAYNEQFF; CDR3 DNA: TGTGCCAGCAGTGGGCGAGGGACAGAAGCCTACAATGAGCAGTTCTTC
clone size: -; V gene: TRBV6-1; J gene: TRBJ1-1; D gene: -; CDR3 protein: CASSESDRINTEAFF; CDR3 DNA: TGTGCCAGCAGTGAATCGGACAGAATCAACACTGAAGCTTTCTTT
clone size: -; V gene: TRBV28; J gene: TRBJ1-1; D gene: -; CDR3 protein: CASRVGHRNTEAFF; CDR3 DNA: TGTGCCAGCAGAGTGGGACATCGGAACACTGAAGCTTTCTTT
clone size: -; V gene: TRBV7-9; J gene: TRBJ1-1; D gene: -; CDR3 protein: CASSGGLQGSTEAFF; CDR3 DNA: TGTGCCAGCAGCGGGGGATTACAGGGTAGTACTGAAGCTTTCTTT
clone size: -; V gene: TRBV29-1; J gene: TRBJ1-1; D gene: TRBD1; CDR3 protein: CSVGPGTGRAHTEAFF; CDR3 DNA: TGCAGCGTTGGGCCCGGGACAGGGAGAGCGCACACTGAAGCTTTCTTT
clone size: -; V gene: TRBV18; J gene: TRBJ2-5; D gene: TRBD2; CDR3 protein: CASSLFSGSMGETQYF; CDR3 DNA: TGTGCCAGCTCACTTTTTAGCGGGAGTATGGGAGAGACCCAGTACTTC
clone size: -; V gene: TRBV15; J gene: TRBJ1-4; D gene: -; CDR3 protein: CATSRASQGSRGEKLFF; CDR3 DNA: TGTGCCACCAGCAGAGCATCGCAGGGGTCGAGGGGTGAAAAACTGTTTTTT
clone size: once; V gene: TRBV21-1; J gene: TRBJ1-5; D gene: -; CDR3 protein: CASSIRGQPQHF; CDR3 DNA: TGTGCCAGCAGCATCCGAGGTCAGCCCCAGCATTTT
clone size: -; V gene: TRBV7-8; J gene: TRBJ1-1; D gene: TRBD1; CDR3 protein: CASSPTGTGSNTEAFF; CDR3 DNA: TGTGCCAGCAGCCCAACCGGGACAGGGTCGAACACTGAAGCTTTCTTT
clone size: -; V gene: TRBV11-3; J gene: TRBJ2-1; D gene: -; CDR3 protein: CASSFSPFSYNEQFF; CDR3 DNA: TGTGCCAGCAGCTTTTCTCCTTTCTCCTACAATGAGCAGTTCTTC
clone size: -; V gene: TRBV5-1; J gene: TRBJ1-1; D gene: TRBD1; CDR3 protein: CASSSQGVMKNTEAFF; CDR3 DNA: TGCGCCAGCAGCTCGCAGGGGGTTATGAAAAACACTGAAGCTTTCTTT
clone size: -; V gene: TRBV4-1; J gene: TRBJ1-3; D gene: -; CDR3 protein: CASSQESDRSGNTIYF; CDR3 DNA: TGCGCCAGCAGCCAAGAGAGTGACAGATCTGGAAACACCATATATTTT
clone size: -; V gene: TRBV11-3; J gene: TRBJ2-2; D gene: TRBD2; CDR3 protein: CASSPRAGTSGAGELFF; CDR3 DNA: TGTGCCAGCAGCCCGCGAGCCGGGACTAGCGGGGCCGGGGAGCTGTTTTTT
clone size: once; V gene: TRBV11-2; J gene: TRBJ2-3; D gene: TRBD2; CDR3 protein: CASSFRGGTSGTDTQYF; CDR3 DNA: TGTGCCAGCAGCTTCCGAGGAGGCACTAGCGGCACAGATACGCAGTATTTT
clone size: -; V gene: TRBV5-1; J gene: TRBJ2-1; D gene: TRBD2; CDR3 protein: CASSPRTSGSVEQFF; CDR3 DNA: TGCGCCAGCAGCCCCCGGACTAGCGGGAGTGTTGAGCAGTTCTTC
clone size: -; V gene: TRBV4-1; J gene: TRBJ1-5; D gene: TRBD1; CDR3 protein: CASSQEGQGSQPQHF; CDR3 DNA: TGCGCCAGCAGCCAAGAGGGACAGGGGAGTCAGCCCCAGCATTTT
clone size: once; V gene: TRBV13; J gene: TRBJ1-2; D gene: TRBD1; CDR3 protein: CASSEGQGNYGYTF; CDR3 DNA: TGTGCCAGCAGCGAGGGACAGGGAAACTATGGCTACACCTTC
clone size: once; V gene: TRBV12-5; J gene: TRBJ2-7; D gene: -; CDR3 protein: CASGLAGTSYEQYF; CDR3 DNA: TGTGCTAGTGGTTTGGCCGGGACTTCCTACGAGCAGTACTTC
clone size: few; V gene: TRBV5-1; J gene: TRBJ1-1; D gene: -; CDR3 protein: CASSPGSSTEAFF; CDR3 DNA: TGCGCCAGCAGCCCGGGTTCATCCACTGAAGCTTTCTTT
clone size: -; V gene: TRBV4-1; J gene: TRBJ2-2; D gene: TRBD2; CDR3 protein: CASSQLTSGIGELFF; CDR3 DNA: TGCGCCAGCAGCCAACTGACTAGCGGGATCGGGGAGCTGTTTTTT
clone size: -; V gene: TRBV5-1; J gene: TRBJ1-1; D gene: -; CDR3 protein: CASSHGGTNTEAFF; CDR3 DNA: TGCGCCAGCTCCCACGGAGGTACGAACACTGAAGCTTTCTTT
clone size: -; V gene: TRBV18; J gene: TRBJ1-4; D gene: TRBD1; CDR3 protein: CASSQDVGGTNEKLFF; CDR3 DNA: TGTGCCAGCTCCCAAGATGTAGGGGGCACTAATGAAAAACTGTTTTTT
clone size: -; V gene: TRBV25-1; J gene: TRBJ1-6; D gene: -; CDR3 protein: CASSEPGNSNSPLHF; CDR3 DNA: TGTGCCAGCAGTGAACCAGGGAACTCTAATTCACCCCTCCACTTT
clone size: once; V gene: TRBV2; J gene: TRBJ1-5; D gene: TRBD1; CDR3 protein: CASSLSGTGGQPQHF; CDR3 DNA: TGTGCCAGCAGCCTCTCCGGGACAGGGGGTCAGCCCCAGCATTTT
clone size: -; V gene: TRBV7-9; J gene: TRBJ2-7; D gene: -; CDR3 protein: CSSSLAEASRYEQYF; CDR3 DNA: TGTTCCAGCAGCTTAGCTGAAGCGTCGCGCTACGAGCAGTACTTC
clone size: -; V gene: TRBV6-1; J gene: TRBJ2-7; D gene: -; CDR3 protein: CASSPVGGGGYEQYF; CDR3 DNA: TGTGCCAGCAGTCCCGTAGGGGGGGGAGGCTACGAGCAGTACTTC
clone size: -; V gene: TRBV5-4; J gene: TRBJ2-3; D gene: -; CDR3 protein: CASSLVLRLDFTDTQYF; CDR3 DNA: TGTGCCAGCAGCTTGGTTCTTCGGCTAGATTTCACAGATACGCAGTATTTT
clone size: -; V gene: TRBV30; J gene: TRBJ2-7; D gene: -; CDR3 protein: CAWSGQVLYEQYF; CDR3 DNA: TGTGCCTGGAGTGGACAGGTACTCTACGAGCAGTACTTC
clone size: -; V gene: TRBV7-8; J gene: TRBJ1-2; D gene: -; CDR3 protein: CASSLDREYGYTF; CDR3 DNA: TGTGCCAGCAGCTTAGACAGGGAGTATGGCTACACCTTC
clone size: -; V gene: TRBV6-1; J gene: TRBJ2-7; D gene: -; CDR3 protein: CASSPRQAGSYEQYF; CDR3 DNA: TGTGCCAGCAGCCCCCGACAGGCAGGCTCCTACGAGCAGTACTTC
clone size: -; V gene: TRBV27; J gene: TRBJ2-6; D gene: -; CDR3 protein: CASSDYLSAGANVLTF; CDR3 DNA: TGTGCCAGCAGTGACTACCTCTCTGCTGGGGCCAACGTCCTGACTTTC
clone size: -; V gene: TRBV4-1; J gene: TRBJ1-2; D gene: -; CDR3 protein: CASSQESRARVQGYTF; CDR3 DNA: TGCGCCAGCAGCCAAGAATCCCGGGCCAGGGTGCAAGGCTACACCTTC
clone size: -; V gene: TRBV29-1; J gene: TRBJ2-3; D gene: -; CDR3 protein: CSVDGVLSTDTQYF; CDR3 DNA: TGCAGCGTTGACGGGGTCCTTAGCACAGATACGCAGTATTTT
clone size: -; V gene: TRBV5-5; J gene: TRBJ1-5; D gene: TRBD1; CDR3 protein: CASSLTGGRNSNQPQHF; CDR3 DNA: TGTGCCAGCAGCTTAACAGGGGGGCGTAATAGCAATCAGCCCCAGCATTTT
clone size: few; V gene: TRBV5-5; J gene: TRBJ1-1; D gene: -; CDR3 protein: CASSFTRSYTEAFF; CDR3 DNA: TGTGCCAGCAGCTTTACGAGGTCCTACACTGAAGCTTTCTTT
clone size: -; V gene: TRBV27; J gene: TRBJ2-7; D gene: TRBD1; CDR3 protein: CASSLDAAQGAYEQYF; CDR3 DNA: TGTGCCAGCAGTTTAGATGCTGCACAGGGGGCCTACGAGCAGTACTTC
clone size: -; V gene: TRBV28; J gene: TRBJ2-3; D gene: TRBD2; CDR3 protein: CASSASSGGTDTQYF; CDR3 DNA: TGTGCCAGCAGTGCTAGTAGCGGGGGCACAGATACGCAGTATTTT
clone size: -; V gene: TRBV6-1; J gene: TRBJ1-1; D gene: -; CDR3 protein: CASTWTGSGDTEAFF; CDR3 DNA: TGTGCCAGCACCTGGACGGGTTCGGGGGACACTGAAGCTTTCTTT
clone size: few; V gene: TRBV28; J gene: TRBJ1-5; D gene: -; CDR3 protein: CASSYGGLYSNQPQHF; CDR3 DNA: TGTGCCAGCAGTTATGGGGGCCTTTATAGCAATCAGCCCCAGCATTTT
clone size: -; V gene: TRBV28; J gene: TRBJ1-3; D gene: -; CDR3 protein: CASSFGISSGNTIYF; CDR3 DNA: TGTGCCAGCAGTTTCGGGATAAGCTCTGGAAACACCATATATTTT
clone size: -; V gene: TRBV5-4; J gene: TRBJ2-4; D gene: TRBD1; CDR3 protein: CASSGGRDRGILAKNIQYF; CDR3 DNA: TGTGCCAGCAGCGGCGGCCGGGACAGGGGGATTCTAGCCAAAAACATTCAGTACTTC
clone size: -; V gene: TRBV29-1; J gene: TRBJ1-1; D gene: -; CDR3 protein: CSVGAGMGAEAFF; CDR3 DNA: TGCAGCGTTGGAGCAGGGATGGGCGCTGAAGCTTTCTTT
clone size: -; V gene: TRBV6-1; J gene: TRBJ1-3; D gene: TRBD1; CDR3 protein: CASSQRDRGRYTIYF; CDR3 DNA: TGTGCCAGCAGTCAACGGGACAGGGGGCGATACACCATATATTTT
clone size: -; V gene: TRBV5-5; J gene: TRBJ2-7; D gene: -; CDR3 protein: CASSAGLDPIYEQYF; CDR3 DNA: TGTGCCAGCAGTGCGGGCCTGGACCCTATCTACGAGCAGTACTTC
clone size: -; V gene: TRBV7-2; J gene: TRBJ1-2; D gene: -; CDR3 protein: CASSQPGLHYGYTF; CDR3 DNA: TGTGCCAGCAGCCAGCCCGGACTGCACTATGGCTACACCTTC
clone size: few; V gene: TRBV27; J gene: TRBJ1-6; D gene: -; CDR3 protein: CASRGGGVRLHF; CDR3 DNA: TGTGCCAGCAGAGGAGGGGGGGTCCGACTCCACTTT
clone size: few; V gene: TRBV7-9; J gene: TRBJ1-1; D gene: TRBD1; CDR3 protein: CSSSRDRVNTEAFF; CDR3 DNA: TGTTCCAGCAGCCGGGACAGGGTGAACACTGAAGCTTTCTTT
clone size: -; V gene: TRBV5-6; J gene: TRBJ2-1; D gene: TRBD2; CDR3 protein: CASRIGTSGRYNEQFF; CDR3 DNA: TGTGCCAGCAGGATAGGGACTAGCGGACGGTACAATGAGCAGTTCTTC